The T cell receptor (beta chain) under discussion was sequenced for a study of T cell repertoires in cytomegalovirus infection. Whole-study context: Shared public TCR beta signatures pointed to both CMV infection and a matching HLA type. Overall study findings and caveats: Public TCR beta family frequency separated CMV-and-HLA carriers, including in an independent cohort. Dominant in the ex vivo response were TCR beta clonotypes restricted by HLA-C and specific for CMV.

Germline V gene data show CDR1 as KGHDR and CDR2 as SFDVKD. The CDR3 totals 12 residues. V was trimmed by 6 bases and J by 6 bases, leaving 9 bases between them. Ten or more counts support this clonotype. Its antigen is undetermined. Each CDR3 protein is one row after TCRdb ran MiXCR on the reads. The top ten hold 10% to 13% of the sample, which has fewer than 550,000 distinct CDR3 sequences, 10% to 12% seen once. This chain links TRBV24-1 with TRBJ2-3; maybe TRBD2 (5 bases). The sample was PBMCs. This clonotype originated in a human donor in good health (CMV status not recorded). Some clones in this sample may be carry-over from other donors' samples. The CDR3 reads CATSSPGDTQYF. CDR3 sequence (DNA): TGTGCCACCAGTTCCCCGGGGGATACGCAGTATTTT.